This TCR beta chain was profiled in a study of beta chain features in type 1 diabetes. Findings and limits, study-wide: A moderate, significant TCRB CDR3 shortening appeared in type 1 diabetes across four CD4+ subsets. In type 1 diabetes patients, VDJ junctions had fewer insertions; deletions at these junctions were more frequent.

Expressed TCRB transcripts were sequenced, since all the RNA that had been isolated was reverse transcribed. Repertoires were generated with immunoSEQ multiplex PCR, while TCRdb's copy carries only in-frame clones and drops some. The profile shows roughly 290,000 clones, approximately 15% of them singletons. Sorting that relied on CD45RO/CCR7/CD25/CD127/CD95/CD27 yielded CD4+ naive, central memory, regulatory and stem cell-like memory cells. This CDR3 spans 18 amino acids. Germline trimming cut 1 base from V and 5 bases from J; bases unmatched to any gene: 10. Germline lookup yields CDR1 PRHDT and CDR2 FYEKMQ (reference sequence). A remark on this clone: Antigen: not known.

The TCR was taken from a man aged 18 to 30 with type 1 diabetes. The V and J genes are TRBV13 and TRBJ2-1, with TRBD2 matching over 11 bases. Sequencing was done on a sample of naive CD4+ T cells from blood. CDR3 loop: CASSLVLGGTSGHNEQFF. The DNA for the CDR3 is TGTGCCAGCAGCTTAGTGCTTGGCGGGACTAGCGGACACAATGAGCAGTTCTTC.